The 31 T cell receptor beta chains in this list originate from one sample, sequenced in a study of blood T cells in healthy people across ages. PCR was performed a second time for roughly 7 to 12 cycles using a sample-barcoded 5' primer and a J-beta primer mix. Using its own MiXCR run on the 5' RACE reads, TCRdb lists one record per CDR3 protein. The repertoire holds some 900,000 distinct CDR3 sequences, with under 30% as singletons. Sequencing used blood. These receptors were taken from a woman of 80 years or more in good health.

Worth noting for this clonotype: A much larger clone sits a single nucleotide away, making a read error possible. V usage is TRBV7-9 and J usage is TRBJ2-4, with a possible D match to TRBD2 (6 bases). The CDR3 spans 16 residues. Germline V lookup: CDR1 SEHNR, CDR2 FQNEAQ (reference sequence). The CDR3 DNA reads TGTGCCGGCAGCTTAGAGGAGGGGCTAGCCAAAAACATTCAGTACTTC. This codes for CAGSLEEGLAKNIQYF.

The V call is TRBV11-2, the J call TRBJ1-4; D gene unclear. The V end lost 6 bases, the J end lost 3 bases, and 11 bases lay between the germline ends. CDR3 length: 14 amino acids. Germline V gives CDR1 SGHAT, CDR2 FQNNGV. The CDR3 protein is CASRKTVSNEKLFF. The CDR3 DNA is TGTGCCAGCAGGAAGACTGTGTCTAATGAAAAACTGTTTTTT.

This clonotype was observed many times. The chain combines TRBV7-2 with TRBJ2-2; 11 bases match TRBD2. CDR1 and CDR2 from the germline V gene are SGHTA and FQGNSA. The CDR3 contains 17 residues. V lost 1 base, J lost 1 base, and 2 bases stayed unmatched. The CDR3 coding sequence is TGTGCCAGCAGCTTAGGGCTAGCGGGGGGGAACACCGGGGAGCTGTTTTTT. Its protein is CASSLGLAGGNTGELFF. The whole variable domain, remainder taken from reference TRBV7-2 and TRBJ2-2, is GAGVSQSPSNKVTEKGKDVELRCDPISGHTALYWYRQSLGQGLEFLIYFQGNSAPDKSGLPSDRFSAERTGGSVSTLTIQRTQQEDSAVYLCASSLGLAGGNTGELFFGEGSRLTVL.

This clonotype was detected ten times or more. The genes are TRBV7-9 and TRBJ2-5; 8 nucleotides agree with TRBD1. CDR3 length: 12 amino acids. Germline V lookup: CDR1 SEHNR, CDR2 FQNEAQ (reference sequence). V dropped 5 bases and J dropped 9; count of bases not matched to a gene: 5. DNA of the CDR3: TGTGCCAGCAGCCCCCAGACAGGGGCCCAGTACTTC. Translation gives CASSPQTGAQYF.

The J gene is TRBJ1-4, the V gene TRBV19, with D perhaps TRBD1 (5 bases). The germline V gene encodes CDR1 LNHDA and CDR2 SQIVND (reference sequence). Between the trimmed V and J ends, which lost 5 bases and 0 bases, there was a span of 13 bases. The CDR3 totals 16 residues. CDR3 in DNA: TGTGCCAGTAGTCCCCCTCCCAGGGCAACTAATGAAAAACTGTTTTTT. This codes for CASSPPPRATNEKLFF. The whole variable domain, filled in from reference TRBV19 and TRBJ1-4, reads DGGITQSPKYLFRKEGQNVTLSCEQNLNHDAMYWYRQDPGQGLRLIYYSQIVNDFQKGDIAEGYSVSREKKESFPLTVTSAQKNPTAFYLCASSPPPRATNEKLFFGSGTQLSVL.

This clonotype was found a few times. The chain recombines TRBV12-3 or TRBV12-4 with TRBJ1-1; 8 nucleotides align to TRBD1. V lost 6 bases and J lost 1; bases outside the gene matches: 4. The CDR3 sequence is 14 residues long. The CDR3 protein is CASRKQGGNTEAFF. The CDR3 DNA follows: TGTGCCAGCAGGAAACAGGGGGGGAACACTGAAGCTTTCTTT.

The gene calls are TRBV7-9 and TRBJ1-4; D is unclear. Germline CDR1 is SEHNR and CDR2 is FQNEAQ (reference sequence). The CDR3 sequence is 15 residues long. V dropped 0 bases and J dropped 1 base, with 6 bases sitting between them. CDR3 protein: CASSLAPLTNEKLFF. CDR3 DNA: TGTGCCAGCAGCTTAGCTCCACTAACTAATGAAAAACTGTTTTTT.

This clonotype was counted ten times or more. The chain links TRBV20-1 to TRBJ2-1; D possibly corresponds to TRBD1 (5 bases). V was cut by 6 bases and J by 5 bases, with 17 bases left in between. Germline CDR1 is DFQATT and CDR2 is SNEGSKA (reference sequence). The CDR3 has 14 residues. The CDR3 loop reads CSADKTAMNNEQFF. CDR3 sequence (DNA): TGCAGTGCCGACAAGACAGCTATGAACAATGAGCAGTTCTTC.

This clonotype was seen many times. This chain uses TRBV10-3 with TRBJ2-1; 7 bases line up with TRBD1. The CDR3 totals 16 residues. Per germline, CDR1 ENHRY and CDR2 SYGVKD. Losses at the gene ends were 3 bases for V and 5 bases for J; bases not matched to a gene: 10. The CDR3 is CAISEGQTGVNNEQFF. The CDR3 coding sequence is TGTGCCATCAGTGAAGGTCAAACAGGGGTAAACAATGAGCAGTTCTTC.

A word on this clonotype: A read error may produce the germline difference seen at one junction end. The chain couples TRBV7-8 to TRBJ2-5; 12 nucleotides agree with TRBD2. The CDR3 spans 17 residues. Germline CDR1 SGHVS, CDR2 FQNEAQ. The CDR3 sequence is CASSFSTGLAGKETRYF. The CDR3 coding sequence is TGTGCCAGCAGCTTCTCTACGGGACTAGCGGGCAAGGAGACCCGGTACTTC.

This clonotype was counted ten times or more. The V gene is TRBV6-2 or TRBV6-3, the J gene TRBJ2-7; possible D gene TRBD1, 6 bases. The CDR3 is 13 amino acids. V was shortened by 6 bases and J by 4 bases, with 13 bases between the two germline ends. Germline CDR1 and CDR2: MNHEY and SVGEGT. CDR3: CASSLGTPYEQYF. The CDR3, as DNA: TGTGCCAGCAGCCTTGGGACACCTTACGAGCAGTACTTC.

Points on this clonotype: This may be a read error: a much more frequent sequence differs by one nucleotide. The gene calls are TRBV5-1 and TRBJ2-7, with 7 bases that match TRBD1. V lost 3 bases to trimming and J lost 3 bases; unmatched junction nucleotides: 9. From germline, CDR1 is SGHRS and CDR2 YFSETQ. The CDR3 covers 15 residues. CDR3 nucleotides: TGCGCCAGCAGCTCGTTGGGGACAGAACTCTACGAGCAGTACTTC. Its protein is CASSSLGTELYEQYF.

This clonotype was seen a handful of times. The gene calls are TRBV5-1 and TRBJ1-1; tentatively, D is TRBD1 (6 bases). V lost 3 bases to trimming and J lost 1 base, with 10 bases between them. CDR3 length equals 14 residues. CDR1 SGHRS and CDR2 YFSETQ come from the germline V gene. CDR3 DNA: TGCGCCAGCAGCTCCGGGACAAAGAACACTGAAGCTTTCTTT. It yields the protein CASSSGTKNTEAFF.

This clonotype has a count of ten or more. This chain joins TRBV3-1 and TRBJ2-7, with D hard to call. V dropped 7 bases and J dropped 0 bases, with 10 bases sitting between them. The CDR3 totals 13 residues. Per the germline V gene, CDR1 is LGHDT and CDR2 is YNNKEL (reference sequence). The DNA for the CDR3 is TGTGCCAGCAACCACAGATACTCCTACGAGCAGTACTTC. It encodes CASNHRYSYEQYF.

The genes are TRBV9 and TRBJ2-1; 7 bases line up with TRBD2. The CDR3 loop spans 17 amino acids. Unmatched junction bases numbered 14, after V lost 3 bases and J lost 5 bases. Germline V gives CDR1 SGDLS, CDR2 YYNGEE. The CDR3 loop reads CASSALVGRESHNEQFF. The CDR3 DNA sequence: TGTGCCAGCAGCGCCCTTGTGGGGCGGGAGAGCCACAATGAGCAGTTCTTC.

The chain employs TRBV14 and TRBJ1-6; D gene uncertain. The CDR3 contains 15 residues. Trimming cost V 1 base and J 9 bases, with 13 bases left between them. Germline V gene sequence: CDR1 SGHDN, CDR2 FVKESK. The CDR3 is CASSQAAGRASPLHF. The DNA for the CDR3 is TGTGCCAGCAGCCAAGCGGCCGGTAGGGCTTCACCCCTCCACTTT.

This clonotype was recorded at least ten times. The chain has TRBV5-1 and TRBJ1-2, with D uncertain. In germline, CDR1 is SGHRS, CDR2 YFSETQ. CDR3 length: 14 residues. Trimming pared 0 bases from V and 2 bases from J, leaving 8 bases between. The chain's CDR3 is CASSLGGINYGYTF. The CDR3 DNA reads TGCGCCAGCAGCTTGGGAGGCATAAACTATGGCTACACCTTC.

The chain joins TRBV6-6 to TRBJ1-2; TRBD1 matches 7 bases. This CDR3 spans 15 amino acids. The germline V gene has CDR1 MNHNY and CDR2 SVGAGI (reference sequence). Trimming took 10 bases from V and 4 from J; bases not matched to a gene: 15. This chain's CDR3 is CANRSTGQPGYGYTF. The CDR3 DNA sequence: TGTGCCAACAGATCGACGGGACAGCCAGGCTATGGCTACACCTTC.

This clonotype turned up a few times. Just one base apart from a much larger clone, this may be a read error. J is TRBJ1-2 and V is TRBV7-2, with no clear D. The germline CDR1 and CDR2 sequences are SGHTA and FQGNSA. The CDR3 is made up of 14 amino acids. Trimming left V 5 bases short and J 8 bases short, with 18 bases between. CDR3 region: CASSSIFPEGGYTF. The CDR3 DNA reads TGTGCCAGCAGCAGCATTTTCCCGGAGGGAGGCTACACCTTC.

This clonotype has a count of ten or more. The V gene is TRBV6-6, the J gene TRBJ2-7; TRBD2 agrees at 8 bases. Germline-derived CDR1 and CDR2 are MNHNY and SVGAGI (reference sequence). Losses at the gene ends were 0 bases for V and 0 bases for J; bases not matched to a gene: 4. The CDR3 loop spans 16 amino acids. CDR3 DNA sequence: TGTGCCAGCAGTTACTCGAAGGGGACTAGCTCCTACGAGCAGTACTTC. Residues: CASSYSKGTSSYEQYF.

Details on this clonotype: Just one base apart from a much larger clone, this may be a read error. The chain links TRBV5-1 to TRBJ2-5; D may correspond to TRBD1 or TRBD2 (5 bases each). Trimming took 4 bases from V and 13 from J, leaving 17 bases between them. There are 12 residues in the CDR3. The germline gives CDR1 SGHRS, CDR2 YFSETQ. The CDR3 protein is CASSRSRDHRYF. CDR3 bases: TGCGCCAGCAGCAGGTCCCGGGACCACCGGTACTTC.

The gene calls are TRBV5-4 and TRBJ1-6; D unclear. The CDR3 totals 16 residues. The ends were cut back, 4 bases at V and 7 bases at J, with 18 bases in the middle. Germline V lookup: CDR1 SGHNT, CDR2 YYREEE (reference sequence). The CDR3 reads CASSLDPDGRNSPLHF. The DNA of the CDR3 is TGTGCCAGCAGCCTGGACCCAGACGGTAGAAATTCACCCCTCCACTTT. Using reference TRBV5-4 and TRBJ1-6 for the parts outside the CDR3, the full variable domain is ETGVTQSPTHLIKTRGQQVTLRCSSQSGHNTVSWYQQALGQGPQFIFQYYREEENGRGNFPPRFSGLQFPNYSSELNVNALELDDSALYLCASSLDPDGRNSPLHFGNGTRLTVT.

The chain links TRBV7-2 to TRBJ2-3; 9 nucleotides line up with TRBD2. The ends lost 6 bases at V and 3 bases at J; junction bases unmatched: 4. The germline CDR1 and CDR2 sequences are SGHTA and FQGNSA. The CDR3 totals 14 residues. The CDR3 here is CASRSGRSTDTQYF. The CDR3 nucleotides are TGTGCCAGCAGGAGCGGGAGGTCAACAGATACGCAGTATTTT.

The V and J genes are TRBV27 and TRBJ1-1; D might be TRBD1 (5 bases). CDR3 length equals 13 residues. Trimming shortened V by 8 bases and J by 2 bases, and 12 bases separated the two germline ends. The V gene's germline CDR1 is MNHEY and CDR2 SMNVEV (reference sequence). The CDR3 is CASGQRGNTEAFF. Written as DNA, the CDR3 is TGTGCCAGCGGACAAAGGGGTAACACTGAAGCTTTCTTT.

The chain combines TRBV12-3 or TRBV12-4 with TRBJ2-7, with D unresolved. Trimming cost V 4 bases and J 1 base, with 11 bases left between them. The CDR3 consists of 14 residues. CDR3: CASSYRVESYEQYF. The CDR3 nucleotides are TGTGCCAGCAGTTATCGGGTTGAGTCCTACGAGCAGTACTTC.

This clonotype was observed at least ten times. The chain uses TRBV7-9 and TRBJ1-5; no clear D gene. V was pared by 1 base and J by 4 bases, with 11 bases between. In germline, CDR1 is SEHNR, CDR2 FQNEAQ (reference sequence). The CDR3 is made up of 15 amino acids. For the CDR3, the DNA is TGTGCCAGCAGCTTAGATCTAGGGTCAAATCAGCCCCAGCATTTT. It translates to CASSLDLGSNQPQHF.

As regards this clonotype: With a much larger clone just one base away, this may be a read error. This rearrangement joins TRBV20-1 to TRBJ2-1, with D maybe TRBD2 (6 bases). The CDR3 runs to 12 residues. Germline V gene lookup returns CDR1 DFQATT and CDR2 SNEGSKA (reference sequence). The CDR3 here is CRARDFYNEQFF. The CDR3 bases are TGCAGGGCCAGGGACTTTTACAATGAGCAGTTCTTC.

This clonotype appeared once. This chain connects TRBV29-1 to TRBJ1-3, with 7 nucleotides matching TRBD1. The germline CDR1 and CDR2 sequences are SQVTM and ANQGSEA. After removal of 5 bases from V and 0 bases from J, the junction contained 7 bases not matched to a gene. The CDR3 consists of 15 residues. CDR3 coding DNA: TGCAGCGTTAGGACAGGATCATTCTCTGGAAACACCATATATTTT. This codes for CSVRTGSFSGNTIYF.

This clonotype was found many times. The CDR3 sequence: CASSLYQGFVYEQYF. In DNA, the CDR3 is TGTGCCAGCAGTTTATATCAGGGGTTCGTCTACGAGCAGTACTTC. The chain employs TRBV27 and TRBJ2-7; D is possibly TRBD1 (6 bases). CDR3 length equals 15 residues. The V end lost 1 base, the J end lost 3 bases, and 13 bases lay between the germline ends. CDR1 and CDR2 (germline): MNHEY, SMNVEV (reference sequence).

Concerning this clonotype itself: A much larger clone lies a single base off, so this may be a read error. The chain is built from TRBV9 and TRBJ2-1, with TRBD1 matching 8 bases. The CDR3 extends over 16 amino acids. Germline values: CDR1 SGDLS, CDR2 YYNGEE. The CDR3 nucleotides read TGTGCCGGCAGCGAGGAACCGACAGGGGCCTACAATGAGCAGTTCTTC. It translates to CAGSEEPTGAYNEQFF. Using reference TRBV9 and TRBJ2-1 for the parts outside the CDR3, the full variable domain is DSGVTQTPKHLITATGQRVTLRCSPRSGDLSVYWYQQSLDQGLQFLIQYYNGEERAKGNILERFSAQQFPDLHSELNLSSLELGDSALYFCAGSEEPTGAYNEQFFGPGTRLTVL.

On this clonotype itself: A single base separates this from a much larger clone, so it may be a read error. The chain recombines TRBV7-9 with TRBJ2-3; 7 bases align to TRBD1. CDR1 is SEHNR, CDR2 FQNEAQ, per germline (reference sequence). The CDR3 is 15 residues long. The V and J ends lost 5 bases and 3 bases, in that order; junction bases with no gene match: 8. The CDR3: CASSIEGTETDTQYF. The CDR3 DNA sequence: TGTGCCAGCAGCATAGAAGGGACAGAAACAGATACGCAGTATTTT.